Presented here are 10 T cell receptor beta chains from one specimen sequenced in a study of cytomegalovirus exposure and HLA in healthy donors. PCR used 60 Vbeta primers and 13 Jbeta primers. Clones were read by immunoSEQ multiplex PCR, and TCRdb kept only the in-frame ones, dropping some. Here the sample spans under 150,000 clones, over 60% being singletons. Sequenced: PBMCs. These receptors came from a man aged 35-49 years in good health and CMV-seropositive.

The genes are TRBV2 and TRBJ1-5; 10 bases align to TRBD1. The CDR3 loop spans 16 amino acids. Germline V gene data show CDR1 as SNHLY and CDR2 as FYNNEI. V shed 1 base and J 6 bases; nucleotides not matched to a gene: 6. CDR3 DNA sequence: TGTGCCAGCAGTGAAGGGACAGGGGGAAAAGGTCAGCCCCAGCATTTT. It codes for CASSEGTGGKGQPQHF. Full variable domain (outside the CDR3, taken from reference TRBV2 and TRBJ1-5): EPEVTQTPSHQVTQMGQEVILRCVPISNHLYFYWYRQILGQKVEFLVSFYNNEISEKSEIFDDQFSVERPDGSNFTLKIRSTKLEDSAMYFCASSEGTGGKGQPQHFGDGTRLSIL.

This sequence joins TRBV7-9 and TRBJ1-3; TRBD1 might be the D (6 bases). V shed 5 bases and J shed 2 bases, with 16 bases lying between them. CDR1 is SEHNR and CDR2 is FQNEAQ in the germline V gene (reference sequence). CDR3 length equals 16 residues. This CDR3 is CASSRGPGATGNTIYF. The CDR3 nucleotides are TGTGCCAGCAGCAGAGGCCCAGGGGCGACTGGAAACACCATATATTTT.

In its sample, this clone was seen a few times. The chain employs TRBV7-2 and TRBJ2-7; TRBD2 matches at 7 bases. Germline V gene data show CDR1 as SGHTA and CDR2 as FQGNSA. V lost 5 bases and J lost 0; bases outside the gene matches: 1. The CDR3 is made up of 13 amino acids. The CDR3 region is CASSREVSYEQYF. CDR3 DNA: TGTGCCAGCAGCCGGGAGGTCTCCTACGAGCAGTACTTC.

The genes are TRBV7-2 and TRBJ2-7; D ambiguous. The CDR3 extends over 15 amino acids. The germline V and J ends were trimmed by 4 bases and 0 bases, with 13 bases remaining between them. Germline CDR1 reads SGHTA; CDR2 reads FQGNSA. CDR3: CASSSGRNPSYEQYF. CDR3 sequence (DNA): TGTGCCAGCAGCTCAGGCCGAAATCCCTCCTACGAGCAGTACTTC.

The chain employs TRBV27 and TRBJ1-6; D unclear. CDR1 MNHEY and CDR2 SMNVEV come from the germline V gene (reference sequence). V dropped 3 bases and J dropped 0 bases, with 6 bases sitting between them. CDR3 length: 15 amino acids. The CDR3 DNA reads as TGTGCCAGCAGTTTTGGGAGCTCCTATAATTCACCCCTCCACTTT. Translating it yields CASSFGSSYNSPLHF.

The genes are TRBV4-3 and TRBJ2-7; no definite D call. This CDR3 spans 15 amino acids. V lost 3 bases to trimming and J lost 1 base, with 13 bases between them. CDR1 is LGHNA and CDR2 is YSLEER in the germline V gene. This CDR3 is CASSQAYDTSYEQYF. In nucleotides, the CDR3 is TGCGCCAGCAGCCAGGCTTACGACACATCCTACGAGCAGTACTTC.

The rearrangement joins TRBV4-1 to TRBJ1-1; 8 nucleotides match TRBD1. The CDR3 contains 14 residues. The germline gives CDR1 MGHRA, CDR2 YSYEKL. V dropped 8 bases and J dropped 1; count of bases not matched to a gene: 6. CDR3 sequence: CASRPTGANTEAFF. The CDR3 bases are TGCGCCAGCCGTCCGACAGGGGCGAACACTGAAGCTTTCTTT.

The rearrangement uses TRBV7-8 and TRBJ2-7; TRBD1 matches 7 bases. Per germline, CDR1 SGHVS and CDR2 FQNEAQ. The junction had 10 bases not matched to a gene; V was cut back by 4 bases and J by 10 bases. The CDR3 has 13 amino acids. In DNA, the CDR3 is TGTGCCAGCAGCTCCGACCGGGACAGAACTCAGTACTTC. Its translation: CASSSDRDRTQYF.

This chain links TRBV4-3 with TRBJ1-1; 9 bases map to TRBD1. V shed 3 bases and J 6 bases; nucleotides not matched to a gene: 8. The CDR3 is made up of 15 amino acids. The V gene's germline CDR1 is LGHNA and CDR2 YSLEER. CDR3 protein: CASSQAGQGVSEAFF. DNA of the CDR3: TGCGCCAGCAGCCAGGCGGGACAGGGCGTTTCTGAAGCTTTCTTT.

This chain uses TRBV6-1 with TRBJ2-5, with a tentative D call TRBD1 (6 bases). The germline V and J ends were trimmed by 6 bases and 5 bases, with 19 bases remaining between them. The germline V gene has CDR1 MNHNS and CDR2 SASEGT. The CDR3 is made up of 15 amino acids. The CDR3 nucleotides read TGTGCCAGCAGGACCGGGACACCATACGAGGAGACCCAGTACTTC. This translates into CASRTGTPYEETQYF.